The subject of this entry is one T cell receptor beta chain. What it binds is unknown. Using its own MiXCR run on the reads, TCRdb lists one record per CDR3 protein. The sample holds a few hundred thousand distinct CDR3 sequences, around two fifths seen once. The data derive from a study of T cell repertoires in cytomegalovirus infection. Study results and limitations: There were HLA-C-restricted CMV-specific TCR beta clonotypes dominating the ex vivo response.

The V gene lost 5 bases and the J gene lost 3 bases, with 13 bases spanning the gap. Germline V lookup: CDR1 SGHTA, CDR2 FQGNSA. The CDR3 is 14 residues long. The material sequenced was cultured PBMCs, taken from culture after CMV antigen stimulation. The rearrangement joins TRBV7-2 to TRBJ2-5; TRBD1 is a possible D gene (6 bases). This receptor was identified in a human donor in good health (CMV status not recorded). Some clones in this sample may be carry-over from other donors' samples. The CDR3 here is CASSPNRAEETQYF. The CDR3 bases are TGTGCCAGCAGCCCAAACAGGGCCGAAGAGACCCAGTACTTC.